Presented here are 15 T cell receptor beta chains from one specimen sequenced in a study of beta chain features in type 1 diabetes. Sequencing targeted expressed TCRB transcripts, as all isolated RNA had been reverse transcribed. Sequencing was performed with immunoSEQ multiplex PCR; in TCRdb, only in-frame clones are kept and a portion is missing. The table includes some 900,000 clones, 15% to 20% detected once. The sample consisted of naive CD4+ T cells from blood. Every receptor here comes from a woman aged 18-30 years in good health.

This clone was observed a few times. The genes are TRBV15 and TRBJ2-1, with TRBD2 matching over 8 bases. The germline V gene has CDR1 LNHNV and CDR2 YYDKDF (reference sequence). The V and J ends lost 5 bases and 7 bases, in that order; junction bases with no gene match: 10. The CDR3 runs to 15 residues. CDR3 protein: CATSRVTSGANEQFF. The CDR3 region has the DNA TGTGCCACCAGCCGAGTAACTAGCGGAGCTAATGAGCAGTTCTTC.

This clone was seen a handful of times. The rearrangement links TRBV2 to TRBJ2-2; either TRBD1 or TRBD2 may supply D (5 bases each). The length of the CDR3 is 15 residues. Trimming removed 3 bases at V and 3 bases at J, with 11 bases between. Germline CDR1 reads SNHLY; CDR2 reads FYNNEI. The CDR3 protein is CASSDWGYDTGELFF. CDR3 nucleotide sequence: TGTGCCAGCAGTGATTGGGGGTATGACACCGGGGAGCTGTTTTTT. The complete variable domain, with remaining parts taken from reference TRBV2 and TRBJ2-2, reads EPEVTQTPSHQVTQMGQEVILRCVPISNHLYFYWYRQILGQKVEFLVSFYNNEISEKSEIFDDQFSVERPDGSNFTLKIRSTKLEDSAMYFCASSDWGYDTGELFFGEGSRLTVL.

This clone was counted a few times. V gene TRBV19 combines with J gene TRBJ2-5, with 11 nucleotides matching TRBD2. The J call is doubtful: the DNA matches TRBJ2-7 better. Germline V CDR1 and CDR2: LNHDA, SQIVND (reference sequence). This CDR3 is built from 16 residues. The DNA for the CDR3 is TGTGCCAGTAGTAAAGCCGGGACTAGCGGCTCCTACGAGCAGTACTTC. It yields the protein CASSKAGTSGSYEQYF.

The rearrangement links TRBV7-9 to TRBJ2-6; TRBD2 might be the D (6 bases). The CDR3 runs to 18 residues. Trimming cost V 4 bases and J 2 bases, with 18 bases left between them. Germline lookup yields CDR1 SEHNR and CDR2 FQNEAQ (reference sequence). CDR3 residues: CASSYGTLTGPGANVLTF. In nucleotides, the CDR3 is TGTGCCAGCAGCTACGGGACTCTCACGGGTCCTGGGGCCAACGTCCTGACTTTC. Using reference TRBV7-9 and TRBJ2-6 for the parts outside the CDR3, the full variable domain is DTGVSQNPRHKITKRGQNVTFRCDPISEHNRLYWYRQTLGQGPEFLTYFQNEAQLEKSRLLSDRFSAERPKGSFSTLEIQRTEQGDSAMYLCASSYGTLTGPGANVLTFGAGSRLTVL.

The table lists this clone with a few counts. The CDR3 DNA follows: TGTGCCAGCAGCCTACCCCGACTAGCGGACTACAATGAGCAGTTCTTC. This translates into CASSLPRLADYNEQFF. The gene calls are TRBV11-1 and TRBJ2-1, with TRBD2 identical over 9 bases. Germline CDR1 is SGHAT and CDR2 is FQDESV (reference sequence). Unmatched junction bases numbered 8, after V lost 5 bases and J lost 3 bases. The CDR3 is 16 residues long.

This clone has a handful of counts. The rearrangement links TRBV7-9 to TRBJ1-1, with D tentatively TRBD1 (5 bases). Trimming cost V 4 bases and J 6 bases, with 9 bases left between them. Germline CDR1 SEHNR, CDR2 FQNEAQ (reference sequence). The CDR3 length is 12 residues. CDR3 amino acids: CASSSDTAEAFF. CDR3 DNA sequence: TGTGCCAGCAGCTCGGACACTGCTGAAGCTTTCTTT. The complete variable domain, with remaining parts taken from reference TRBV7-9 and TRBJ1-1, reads DTGVSQNPRHKITKRGQNVTFRCDPISEHNRLYWYRQTLGQGPEFLTYFQNEAQLEKSRLLSDRFSAERPKGSFSTLEIQRTEQGDSAMYLCASSSDTAEAFFGQGTRLTVV.

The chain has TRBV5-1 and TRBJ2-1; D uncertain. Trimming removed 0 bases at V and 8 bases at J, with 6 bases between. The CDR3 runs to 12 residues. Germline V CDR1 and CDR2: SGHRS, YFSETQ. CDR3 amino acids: CASSLGFDEQFF. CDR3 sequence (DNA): TGCGCCAGCAGCTTGGGCTTCGATGAGCAGTTCTTC.

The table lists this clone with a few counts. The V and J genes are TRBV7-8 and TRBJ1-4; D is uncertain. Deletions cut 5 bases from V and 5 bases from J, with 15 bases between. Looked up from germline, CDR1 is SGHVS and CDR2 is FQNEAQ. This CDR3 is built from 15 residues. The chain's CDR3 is CASSPYGRTNEKLFF. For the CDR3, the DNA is TGTGCCAGCAGCCCGTATGGGAGGACGAATGAAAAACTGTTTTTT.

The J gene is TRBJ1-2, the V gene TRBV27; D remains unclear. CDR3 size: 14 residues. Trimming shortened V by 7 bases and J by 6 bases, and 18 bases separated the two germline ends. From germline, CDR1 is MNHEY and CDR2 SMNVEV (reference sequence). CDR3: CASTLFPGSHGYTF. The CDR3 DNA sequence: TGTGCCAGCACCCTCTTCCCGGGTTCGCATGGCTACACCTTC.

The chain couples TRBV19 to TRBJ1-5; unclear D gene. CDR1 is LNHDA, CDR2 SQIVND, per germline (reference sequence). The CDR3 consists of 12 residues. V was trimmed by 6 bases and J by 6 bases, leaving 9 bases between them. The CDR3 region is CASRDQSQPQHF. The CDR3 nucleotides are TGTGCCAGTAGAGACCAGAGTCAGCCCCAGCATTTT.

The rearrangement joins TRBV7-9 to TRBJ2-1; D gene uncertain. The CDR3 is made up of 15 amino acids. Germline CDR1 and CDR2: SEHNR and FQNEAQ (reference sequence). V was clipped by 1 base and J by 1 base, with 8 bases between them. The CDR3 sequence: CASSLGIPSYNEQFF. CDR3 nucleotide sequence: TGTGCCAGCAGCTTAGGGATTCCGTCCTACAATGAGCAGTTCTTC.

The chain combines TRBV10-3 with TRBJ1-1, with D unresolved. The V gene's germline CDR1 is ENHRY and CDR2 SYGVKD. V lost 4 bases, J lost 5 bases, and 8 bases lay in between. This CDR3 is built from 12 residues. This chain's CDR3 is CAISGTETEAFF. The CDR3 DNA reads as TGTGCCATCAGTGGGACGGAGACTGAAGCTTTCTTT.

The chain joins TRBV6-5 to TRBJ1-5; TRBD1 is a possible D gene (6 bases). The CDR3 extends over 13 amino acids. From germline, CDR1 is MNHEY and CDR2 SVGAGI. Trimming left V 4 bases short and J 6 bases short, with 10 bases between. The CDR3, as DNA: TGTGCCAGCAGTTCTGGGGGCCTTCAGCCCCAGCATTTT. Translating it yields CASSSGGLQPQHF.

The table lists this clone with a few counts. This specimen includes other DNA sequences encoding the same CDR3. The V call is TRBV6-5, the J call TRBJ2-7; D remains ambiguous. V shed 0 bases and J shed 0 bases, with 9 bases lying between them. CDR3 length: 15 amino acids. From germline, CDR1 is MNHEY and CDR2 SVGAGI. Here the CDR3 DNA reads TGTGCCAGCAGTTACTCCTCAGCCAGCTCCTACGAGCAGTACTTC. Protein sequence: CASSYSSASSYEQYF.

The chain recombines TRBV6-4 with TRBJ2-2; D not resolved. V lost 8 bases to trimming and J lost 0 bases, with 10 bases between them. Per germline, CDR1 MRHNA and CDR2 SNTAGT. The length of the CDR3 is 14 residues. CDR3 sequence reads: CASESFANTGELFF. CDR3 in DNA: TGTGCCAGCGAGTCTTTTGCGAACACCGGGGAGCTGTTTTTT.